A selection of T cell receptor beta chains follows, all from one sample in a study of post-analysis software for immune sequencing data. TCRdb processed the PCR reads anew with MiXCR; each CDR3 protein has one entry. The sample has about 540,000 distinct CDR3 sequences; approximately 34% are singletons. Sequenced material: blood. These receptors were taken from a girl aged 2 to 17 with multiple sclerosis. CDR3s include the opening cysteine and the closing phenylalanine or tryptophan. The D gene is left open where the match is weak. Size is stated for part of the rows, as once, few or many counts, or as a class when the clone is expanded.

D	V	length	J	size	CDR3	DNA
NA	TRBV5-6	15	TRBJ2-1	few	CASTRLSGSYNEQFF	TGTGCCAGCACCCGCCTCAGCGGTTCCTACAATGAGCAGTTCTTC
NA	TRBV7-2	14	TRBJ2-3	few	CASSLHGGADTQYF	TGTGCCAGCAGCTTACATGGAGGCGCAGATACGCAGTATTTT
NA	TRBV3-1	17	TRBJ2-1	few	CASSQGWRGPTYNEQFF	TGTGCCAGCAGCCAAGGGTGGCGGGGGCCAACCTACAATGAGCAGTTCTTC
TRBD1	TRBV6-5	15	TRBJ1-2	few	CASSYRQGAGYGYTF	TGTGCCAGCAGTTACCGGCAGGGGGCTGGGTATGGCTACACCTTC
NA	TRBV12-3/TRBV12-4	14	TRBJ1-5	NA	CASSYGVSNQPQHF	TGTGCCAGCAGTTACGGGGTTAGCAATCAGCCCCAGCATTTT
TRBD1	TRBV5-1	15	TRBJ1-5	NA	CASRTTGEGNQPQHF	TGCGCCAGCAGAACCACAGGGGAGGGTAATCAGCCCCAGCATTTT
NA	TRBV20-1	13	TRBJ1-1	few	CSARHLKGTEAFF	TGCAGTGCTAGACACCTGAAGGGCACTGAAGCTTTCTTT
TRBD2	TRBV20-1	18	TRBJ2-5	NA	CSAFWTRGGRLSRETQYF	TGCAGTGCTTTCTGGACTAGGGGAGGACGACTTTCTAGAGAGACCCAGTACTTC
NA	TRBV4-1	15	TRBJ2-7	NA	CASSHTARNLYEQYF	TGCGCCAGCAGCCACACTGCACGGAATCTCTACGAGCAGTACTTC
NA	TRBV4-1	16	TRBJ1-2	NA	CASSRLWVSFTGGYTF	TGCGCCAGCAGCCGCCTTTGGGTCAGTTTCACGGGTGGCTACACCTTC
NA	TRBV7-9	15	TRBJ2-4	NA	CASSRPGLAKNIQYF	TGTGCCAGCAGCCGCCCCGGGCTAGCCAAAAACATTCAGTACTTC
NA	TRBV9	15	TRBJ1-5	NA	CASSVGPGDNQPQHF	TGTGCCAGCAGCGTAGGCCCAGGAGACAATCAGCCCCAGCATTTT
NA	TRBV20-1	12	TRBJ1-2	NA	CSAKSTNYGYTF	TGCAGTGCTAAGTCCACTAACTATGGCTACACCTTC
NA	TRBV28	13	TRBJ2-1	few	CASISSSYNEQFF	TGTGCCAGCATTTCGAGCTCCTACAATGAGCAGTTCTTC
NA	TRBV29-1	13	TRBJ1-2	few	CSVEEAVNYGYTF	TGCAGCGTTGAAGAAGCAGTAAACTATGGCTACACCTTC
NA	TRBV20-1	15	TRBJ1-2	NA	CSTEPKPEQRYGYTF	TGCAGTACCGAACCTAAGCCTGAACAGAGATATGGCTACACCTTC
NA	TRBV7-9	18	TRBJ2-6	NA	CAGIDAGRSFSGANVLTF	TGTGCCGGAATTGATGCGGGACGTTCCTTCTCTGGGGCCAACGTCCTGACTTTC
TRBD1	TRBV7-9	14	TRBJ2-5	many	CASSSGQYQETQYF	TGTGCCAGCAGCTCGGGACAGTACCAAGAGACCCAGTACTTC
NA	TRBV28	13	TRBJ1-2	few	CASSFGQDLGYTF	TGTGCCAGCAGTTTTGGGCAGGATCTTGGCTACACCTTC
NA	TRBV6-6	16	TRBJ2-5	few	CASSYPSTRGEETQYF	TGTGCCAGCAGTTATCCCTCGACCCGAGGAGAAGAGACCCAGTACTTC